Listed below are T cell receptor beta chains from one sample, sequenced in a study of blood T cell repertoires in COVID-19. Here immunoSEQ multiplex PCR was the method, and the copy in TCRdb shows in-frame clones only, minus some. This sample carries roughly 130,000 clones, 84% of them seen once, and the ten largest clones take approximately 12%. The sequencing input was peripheral blood. The receptor set was obtained from a woman between 25 and 40 years old who had recovered from COVID-19. CDR3s include the opening cysteine and the closing phenylalanine or tryptophan. D genes are given only for firm matches. Clone sizes are given selectively: once, few, many, or a class where the clone is expanded.

j_gene: TRBJ2-1; v_gene: TRBV4-1; d_gene: TRBD2; abundance: .; CDR3aa: CASSQLLMLAGNEQFF; CDR3nt: TGCGCCAGCAGCCAACTTCTCATGCTAGCGGGCAATGAGCAGTTCTTC
j_gene: TRBJ2-3; v_gene: TRBV7-9; d_gene: TRBD1; abundance: .; CDR3aa: CASSAGTGVSTDTQYF; CDR3nt: TGTGCCAGCAGCGCCGGGACAGGGGTTAGCACAGATACGCAGTATTTT
j_gene: TRBJ2-2; v_gene: TRBV7-8; d_gene: .; abundance: .; CDR3aa: CASSPGTGELFF; CDR3nt: TGTGCCAGCAGTCCCGGCACCGGGGAGCTGTTTTTT
j_gene: TRBJ1-4; v_gene: TRBV6-5; d_gene: TRBD1; abundance: few; CDR3aa: CASGDRVREKLFF; CDR3nt: TGTGCCAGCGGGGACAGGGTCCGGGAAAAACTGTTTTTT
j_gene: TRBJ1-2; v_gene: TRBV19; d_gene: .; abundance: .; CDR3aa: CASSTSKGRYTF; CDR3nt: TGTGCCAGTAGTACGTCAAAGGGGCGCTACACCTTC
j_gene: TRBJ2-5; v_gene: TRBV30; d_gene: TRBD2; abundance: .; CDR3aa: CAWGRLSGGADETQYF; CDR3nt: TGTGCCTGGGGACGACTCAGCGGGGGGGCGGATGAGACCCAGTACTTC
j_gene: TRBJ1-1; v_gene: TRBV18; d_gene: .; abundance: .; CDR3aa: CASSPQRFGGPDEAFF; CDR3nt: TGTGCCAGCTCACCACAACGATTCGGGGGGCCTGATGAAGCTTTCTTT
j_gene: TRBJ1-2; v_gene: TRBV12-3/TRBV12-4; d_gene: .; abundance: once; CDR3aa: CASTLDSGYGYTF; CDR3nt: TGTGCCAGCACTTTAGACTCAGGATATGGCTACACCTTC
j_gene: TRBJ2-5; v_gene: TRBV5-4; d_gene: TRBD2; abundance: .; CDR3aa: CASSLAGRGRGETQYF; CDR3nt: TGTGCCAGCAGCTTGGCCGGGCGTGGGAGGGGTGAGACCCAGTACTTC
j_gene: TRBJ2-7; v_gene: TRBV7-3; d_gene: TRBD2; abundance: .; CDR3aa: CASSLTGTSAHEQYF; CDR3nt: TGTGCCAGCAGCTTAACCGGGACTAGCGCCCACGAGCAGTACTTC
j_gene: TRBJ1-2; v_gene: TRBV6-1; d_gene: .; abundance: .; CDR3aa: CASSETGHEGSGYTF; CDR3nt: TGTGCCAGCAGTGAGACAGGTCACGAAGGAAGTGGCTACACCTTC
j_gene: TRBJ2-5; v_gene: TRBV18; d_gene: .; abundance: once; CDR3aa: CASSPTTTSETQYF; CDR3nt: TGTGCCAGCTCACCCACGACTACATCAGAGACCCAGTACTTC
j_gene: TRBJ2-7; v_gene: TRBV15; d_gene: TRBD2; abundance: .; CDR3aa: CATSRAGGVPYEQYF; CDR3nt: TGTGCCACCAGCAGAGCTGGGGGGGTACCTTACGAGCAGTACTTC
j_gene: TRBJ1-5; v_gene: TRBV18; d_gene: TRBD1; abundance: once; CDR3aa: CASSPRQGLGQPQHF; CDR3nt: TGTGCCAGCTCACCTAGACAGGGGCTCGGTCAGCCCCAGCATTTT
j_gene: TRBJ1-1; v_gene: TRBV5-1; d_gene: TRBD1; abundance: .; CDR3aa: CASSLQGDTEAFF; CDR3nt: TGCGCCAGCAGCCTACAGGGGGACACTGAAGCTTTCTTT